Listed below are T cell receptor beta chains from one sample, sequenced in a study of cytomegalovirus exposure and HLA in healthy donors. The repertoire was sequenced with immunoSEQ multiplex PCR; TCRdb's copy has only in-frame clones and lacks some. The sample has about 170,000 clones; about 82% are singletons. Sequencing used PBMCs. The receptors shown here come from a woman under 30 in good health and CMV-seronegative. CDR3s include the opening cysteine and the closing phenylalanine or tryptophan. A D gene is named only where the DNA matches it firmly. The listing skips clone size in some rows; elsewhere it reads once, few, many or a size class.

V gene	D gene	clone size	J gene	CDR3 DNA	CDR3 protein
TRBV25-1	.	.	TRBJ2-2	TGTGCCAGCAGGGGATATGGAGGACCGAACACCGGGGAGCTGTTTTTT	CASRGYGGPNTGELFF
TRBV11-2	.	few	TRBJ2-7	TGTGCCAGCAGCTTAGGCAGAGGCTACGAGCAGTACTTC	CASSLGRGYEQYF
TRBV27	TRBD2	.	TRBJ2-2	TGTGCCAGCAGTCGACGACTAGCGGGAGGGCCAAGGGTTTATGGCACCGGGGAGCTGTTTTTT	CASSRRLAGGPRVYGTGELFF
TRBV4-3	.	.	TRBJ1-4	TGCGCCAGCAGCCAAGTCTGGGGGGCGGGAGGTGAAAAACTGTTTTTT	CASSQVWGAGGEKLFF
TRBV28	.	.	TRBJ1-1	TGTGCCAGCAATCAAGAGGGGAACACTGAAGCTTTCTTT	CASNQEGNTEAFF
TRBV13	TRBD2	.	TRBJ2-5	TGTGCCAGCAGCCCTAGGACTAGCGGGATAAAAGAGACCCAGTACTTC	CASSPRTSGIKETQYF
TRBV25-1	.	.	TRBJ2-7	TGTGCCAGCACCCCCCGGGCAGGGTACGAGCAGTACTTC	CASTPRAGYEQYF
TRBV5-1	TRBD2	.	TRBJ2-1	TGCGCCAGCAGCTTGGGTGGAGGCGGGAGCTCCTACAATGAGCAGTTCTTC	CASSLGGGGSSYNEQFF
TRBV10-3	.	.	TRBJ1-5	TGTGCCATCAGTGAGACAGATAATCAGCCCCAGCATTTT	CAISETDNQPQHF
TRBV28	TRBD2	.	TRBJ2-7	TGTGCCAGCAGTCTTTTAGCGGGAGGGTCCTACGAGCAGTACTTC	CASSLLAGGSYEQYF
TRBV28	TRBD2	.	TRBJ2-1	TGTGCCAGCAGACCACCGGGACTAGTACCAGAATACAATGAGCAGTTCTTC	CASRPPGLVPEYNEQFF
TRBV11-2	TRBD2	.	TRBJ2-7	TGTGCCAGCAGCTTATACACCATCCGATTAGCGGGGACCTACGAGCAGTACTTC	CASSLYTIRLAGTYEQYF
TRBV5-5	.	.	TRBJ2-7	TGTGCCAGCAGCTTGACGGGATCTAGCTCCTACGAGCAGTACTTC	CASSLTGSSSYEQYF
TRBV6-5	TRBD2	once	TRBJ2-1	TGTGCCAGTAGACGGGGGGAAATCGATGAGCAGTTCTTC	CASRRGEIDEQFF
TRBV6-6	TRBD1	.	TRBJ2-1	TGTGCCAGCAGTTTGGACAGGAACAATGAGCAGTTCTTC	CASSLDRNNEQFF
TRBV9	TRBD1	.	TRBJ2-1	TGTGCCAGCAGCCCCCGGACAGGGAGCAACAATGAGCAGTTCTTC	CASSPRTGSNNEQFF
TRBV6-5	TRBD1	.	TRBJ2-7	TGTGCCAGCAGTTTCCCCACAAGGACAGGGGGGTACGAGCAGTACTTC	CASSFPTRTGGYEQYF
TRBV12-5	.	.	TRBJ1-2	TGTGCTAGTGGTTTGCTCCCAGCTAACTATGGCTACACCTTC	CASGLLPANYGYTF
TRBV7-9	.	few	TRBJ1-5	TGTGCCAGCAGCTTAGGGGTAGAGCGGAATCAGCCCCAGCATTTT	CASSLGVERNQPQHF
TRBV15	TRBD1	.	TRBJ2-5	TGTGCCACCAGTCCAGGGGGCGACGGAGAGACCCAGTACTTC	CATSPGGDGETQYF